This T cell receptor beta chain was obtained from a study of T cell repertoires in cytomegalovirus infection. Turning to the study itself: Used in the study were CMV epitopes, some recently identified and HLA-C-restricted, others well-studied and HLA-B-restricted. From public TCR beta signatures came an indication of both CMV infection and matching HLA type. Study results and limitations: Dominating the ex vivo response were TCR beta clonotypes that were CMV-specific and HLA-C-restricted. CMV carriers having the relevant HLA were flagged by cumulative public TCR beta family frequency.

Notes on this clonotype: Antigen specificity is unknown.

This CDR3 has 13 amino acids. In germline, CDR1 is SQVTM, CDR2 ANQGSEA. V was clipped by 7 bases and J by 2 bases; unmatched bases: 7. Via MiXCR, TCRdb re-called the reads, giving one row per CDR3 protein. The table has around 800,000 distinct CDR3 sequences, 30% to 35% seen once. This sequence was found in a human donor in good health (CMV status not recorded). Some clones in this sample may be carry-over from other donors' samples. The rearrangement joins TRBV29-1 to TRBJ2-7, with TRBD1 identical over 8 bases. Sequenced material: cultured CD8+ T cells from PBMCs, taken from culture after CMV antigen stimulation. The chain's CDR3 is CSADGQGPYEQYF. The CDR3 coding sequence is TGCAGCGCGGATGGACAGGGACCCTACGAGCAGTACTTC.